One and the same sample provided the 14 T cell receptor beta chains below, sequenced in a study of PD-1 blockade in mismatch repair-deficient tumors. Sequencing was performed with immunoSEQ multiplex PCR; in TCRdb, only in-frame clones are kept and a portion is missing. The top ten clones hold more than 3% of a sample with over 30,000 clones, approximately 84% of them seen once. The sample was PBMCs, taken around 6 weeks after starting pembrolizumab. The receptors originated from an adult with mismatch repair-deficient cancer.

The CDR3 reads CANTDRNTGELFF. The CDR3, as DNA: TGTGCCAACACGGACAGGAACACCGGGGAGCTGTTTTTT. The chain recombines TRBV6-1 with TRBJ2-2; TRBD1 is a possible D gene (6 bases). Deletions cut 10 bases from V and 1 base from J, with 10 bases between. The V gene's germline CDR1 is MNHNS and CDR2 SASEGT. This CDR3 is 13 amino acids long.

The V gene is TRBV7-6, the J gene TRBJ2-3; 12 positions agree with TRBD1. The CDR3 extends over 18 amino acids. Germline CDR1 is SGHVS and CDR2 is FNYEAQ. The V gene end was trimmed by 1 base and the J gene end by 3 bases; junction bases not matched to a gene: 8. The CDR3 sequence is CASSLDLPGQGATDTQYF. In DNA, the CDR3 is TGTGCCAGCAGCTTAGACCTGCCGGGACAGGGGGCAACAGATACGCAGTATTTT.

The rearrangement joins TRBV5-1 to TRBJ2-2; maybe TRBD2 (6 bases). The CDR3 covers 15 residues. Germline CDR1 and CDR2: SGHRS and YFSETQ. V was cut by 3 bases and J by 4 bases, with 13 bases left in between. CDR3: CASSSSGGATGELFF. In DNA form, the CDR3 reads TGCGCCAGCAGCTCCTCCGGGGGAGCCACCGGGGAGCTGTTTTTT.

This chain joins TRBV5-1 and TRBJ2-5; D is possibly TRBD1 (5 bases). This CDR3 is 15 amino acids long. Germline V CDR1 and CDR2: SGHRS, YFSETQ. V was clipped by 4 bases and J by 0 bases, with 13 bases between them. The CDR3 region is CASSIGQAHQETQYF. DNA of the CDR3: TGCGCCAGCAGCATAGGACAAGCCCACCAAGAGACCCAGTACTTC.

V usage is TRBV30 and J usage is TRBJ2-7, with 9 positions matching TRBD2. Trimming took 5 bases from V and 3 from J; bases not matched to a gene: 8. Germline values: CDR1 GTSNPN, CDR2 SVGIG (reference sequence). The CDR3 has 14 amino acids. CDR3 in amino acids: CAWLDMTSGYEQYF. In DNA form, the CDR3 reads TGTGCCTGGCTTGACATGACTAGCGGCTACGAGCAGTACTTC. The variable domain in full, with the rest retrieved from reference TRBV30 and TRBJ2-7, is SQTIHQWPATLVQPVGSPLSLECTVEGTSNPNLYWYRQAAGRGLQLLFYSVGIGQISSEVPQNLSASRPQDRQFILSSKKLLLSDSGFYLCAWLDMTSGYEQYFGPGTRLTVT.

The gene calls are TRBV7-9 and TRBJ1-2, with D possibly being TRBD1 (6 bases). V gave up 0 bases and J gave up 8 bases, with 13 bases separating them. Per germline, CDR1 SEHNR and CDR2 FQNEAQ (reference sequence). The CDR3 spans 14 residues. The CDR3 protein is CASSLAAGAGGYTF. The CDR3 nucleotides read TGTGCCAGCAGCTTAGCGGCGGGGGCTGGAGGCTACACCTTC.

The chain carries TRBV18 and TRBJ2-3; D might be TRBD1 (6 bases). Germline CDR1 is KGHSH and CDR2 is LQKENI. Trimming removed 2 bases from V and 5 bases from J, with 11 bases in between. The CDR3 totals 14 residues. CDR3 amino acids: CASSPAGEEDTQYF. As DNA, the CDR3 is TGTGCCAGCTCACCAGCAGGGGAAGAAGATACGCAGTATTTT.

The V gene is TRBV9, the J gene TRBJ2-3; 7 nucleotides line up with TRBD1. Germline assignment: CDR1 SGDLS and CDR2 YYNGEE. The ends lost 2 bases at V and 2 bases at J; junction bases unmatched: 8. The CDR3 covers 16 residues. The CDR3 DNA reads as TGTGCCAGCAGCGTGAGGCAGGGGGATGACACAGATACGCAGTATTTT. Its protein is CASSVRQGDDTDTQYF.

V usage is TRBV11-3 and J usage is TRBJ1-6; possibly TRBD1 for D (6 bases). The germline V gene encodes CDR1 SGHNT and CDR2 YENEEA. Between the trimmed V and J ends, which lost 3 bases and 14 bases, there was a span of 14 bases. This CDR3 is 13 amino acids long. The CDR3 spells CASSFTQGASLHF. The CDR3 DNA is TGTGCCAGCAGCTTCACACAGGGTGCGTCCCTCCACTTT. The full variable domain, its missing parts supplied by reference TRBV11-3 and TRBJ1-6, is EAGVVQSPRYKIIEKKQPVAFWCNPISGHNTLYWYLQNLGQGPELLIRYENEEAVDDSQLPKDRFSAERLKGVDSTLKIQPAELGDSAVYLCASSFTQGASLHFGNGTRLTVT.

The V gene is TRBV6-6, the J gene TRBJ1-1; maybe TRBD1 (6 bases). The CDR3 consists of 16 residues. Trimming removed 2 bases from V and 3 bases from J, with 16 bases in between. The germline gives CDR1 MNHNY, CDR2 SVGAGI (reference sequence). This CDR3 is CASSYGQQGGHTEAFF. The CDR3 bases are TGTGCCAGCAGTTACGGCCAACAGGGAGGGCACACTGAAGCTTTCTTT.

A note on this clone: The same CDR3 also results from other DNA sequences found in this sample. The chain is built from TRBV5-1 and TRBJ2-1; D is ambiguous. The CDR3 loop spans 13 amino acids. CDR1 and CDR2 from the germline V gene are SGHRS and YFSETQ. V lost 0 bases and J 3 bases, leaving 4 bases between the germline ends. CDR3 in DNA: TGCGCCAGCAGCTTGGACAGCTACAATGAGCAGTTCTTC. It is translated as CASSLDSYNEQFF.

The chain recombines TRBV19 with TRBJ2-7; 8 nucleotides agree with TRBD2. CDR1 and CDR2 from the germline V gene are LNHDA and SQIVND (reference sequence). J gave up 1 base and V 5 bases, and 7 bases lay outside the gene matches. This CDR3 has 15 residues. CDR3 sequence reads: CASSLSGGPSYEQYF. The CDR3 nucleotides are TGTGCCAGTAGTCTCTCGGGAGGGCCGTCCTACGAGCAGTACTTC.

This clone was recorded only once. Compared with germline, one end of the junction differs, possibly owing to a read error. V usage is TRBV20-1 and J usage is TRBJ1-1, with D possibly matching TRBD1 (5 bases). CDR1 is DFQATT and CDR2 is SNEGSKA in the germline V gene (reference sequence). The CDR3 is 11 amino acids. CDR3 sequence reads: CSVQAGTQLGF. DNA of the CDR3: TGCAGTGTTCAGGCCGGGACTCAACTGGGATTT.

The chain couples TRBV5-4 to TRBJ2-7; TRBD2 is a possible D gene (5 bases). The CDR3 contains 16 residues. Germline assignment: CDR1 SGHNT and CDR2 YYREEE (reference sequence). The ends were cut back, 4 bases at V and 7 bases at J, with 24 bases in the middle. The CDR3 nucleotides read TGTGCCAGCAGCCGCATACCCCGGCGGGCCGAGGATGAGCAGTACTTC. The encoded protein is CASSRIPRRAEDEQYF.